One T cell receptor beta chain is described in this entry. What it recognizes is unknown. V shed 3 bases and J 7 bases; nucleotides not matched to a gene: 5. This CDR3 region has 13 residues. CDR1 and CDR2 (germline): SGHVS, FQNEAQ. The sample comes from a study of cytomegalovirus exposure and HLA in healthy donors. Study overall: Both the 120 or so validation repertoires and the 600 to 750 first-cohort repertoires used the same platform, as reported by a later analysis. Study-level findings and limits: Three chains linked to CMV were shown in vitro to be specific for CMV antigens.

Produced via immunoSEQ multiplex PCR; TCRdb's table is partial and in-frame only. The table includes approximately 170,000 clones, 85% detected once. This clonotype was sampled from a man aged 18 to 29 in good health and CMV-seropositive. The source material was PBMCs. The chain recombines TRBV7-8 with TRBJ2-7; 8 bases match TRBD2. CDR3 DNA: TGTGCCAGCAGCTTCCAAGCGGGGGAAGAGCAGTACTTC. Translating it yields CASSFQAGEEQYF. The full variable domain, with the rest looked up from reference TRBV7-8 and TRBJ2-7, is GAGVSQSPRYKVAKRGQDVALRCDPISGHVSLFWYQQALGQGPEFLTYFQNEAQLDKSGLPSDRFFAERPEGSVSTLKIQRTQQEDSAVYLCASSFQAGEEQYFGPGTRLTVT.